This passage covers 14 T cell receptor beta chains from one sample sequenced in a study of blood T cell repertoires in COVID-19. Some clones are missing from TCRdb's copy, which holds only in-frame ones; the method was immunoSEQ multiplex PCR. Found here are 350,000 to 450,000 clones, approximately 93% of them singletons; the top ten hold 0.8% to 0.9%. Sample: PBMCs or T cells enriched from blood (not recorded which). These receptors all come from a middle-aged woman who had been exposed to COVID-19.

CDR3 sequence reads: CASRAGRSPGGYTF. In DNA form, the CDR3 reads TGTGCCAGCAGGGCGGGGAGGTCCCCCGGTGGCTACACCTTC. The V and J genes are TRBV7-2 and TRBJ1-2; D gene uncertain. V lost 6 bases to trimming and J lost 7 bases, with 18 bases between them. Germline CDR1 is SGHTA and CDR2 is FQGNSA. CDR3 length: 14 amino acids.

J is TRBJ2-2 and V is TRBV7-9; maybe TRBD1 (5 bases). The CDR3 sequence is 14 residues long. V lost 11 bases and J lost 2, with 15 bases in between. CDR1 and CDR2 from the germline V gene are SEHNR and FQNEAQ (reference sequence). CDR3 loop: CASLTGQNTGELFF. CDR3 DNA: TGTGCCTCCCTAACAGGCCAAAACACCGGGGAGCTGTTTTTT.

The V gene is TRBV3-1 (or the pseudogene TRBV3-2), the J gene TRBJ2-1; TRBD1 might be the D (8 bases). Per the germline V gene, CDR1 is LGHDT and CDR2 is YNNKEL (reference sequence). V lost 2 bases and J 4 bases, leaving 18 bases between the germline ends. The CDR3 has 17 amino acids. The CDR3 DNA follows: TGTGCCAGCAGCCAAAACAGGGGGGGTGAGGGATACAATGAGCAGTTCTTC. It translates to CASSQNRGGEGYNEQFF.

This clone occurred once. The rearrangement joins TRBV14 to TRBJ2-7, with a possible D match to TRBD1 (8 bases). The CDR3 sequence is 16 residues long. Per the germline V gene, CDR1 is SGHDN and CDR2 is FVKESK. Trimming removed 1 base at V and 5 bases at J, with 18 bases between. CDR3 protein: CASSQGEGTGQNEQYF. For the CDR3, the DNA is TGTGCCAGCAGCCAAGGGGAGGGGACAGGTCAAAACGAGCAGTACTTC.

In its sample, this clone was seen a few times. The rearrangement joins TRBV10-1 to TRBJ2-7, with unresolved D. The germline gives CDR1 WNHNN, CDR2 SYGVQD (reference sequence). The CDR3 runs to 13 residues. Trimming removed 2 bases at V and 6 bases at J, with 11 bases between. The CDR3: CASSEILAGEQYF. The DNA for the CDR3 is TGCGCCAGCAGTGAGATATTGGCAGGCGAGCAGTACTTC.

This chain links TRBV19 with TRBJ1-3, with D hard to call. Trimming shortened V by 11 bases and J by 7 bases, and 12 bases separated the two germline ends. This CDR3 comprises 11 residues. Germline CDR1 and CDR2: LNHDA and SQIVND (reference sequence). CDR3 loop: CAAGLGNTIYF. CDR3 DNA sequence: TGTGCCGCCGGACTGGGGAACACCATATATTTT.

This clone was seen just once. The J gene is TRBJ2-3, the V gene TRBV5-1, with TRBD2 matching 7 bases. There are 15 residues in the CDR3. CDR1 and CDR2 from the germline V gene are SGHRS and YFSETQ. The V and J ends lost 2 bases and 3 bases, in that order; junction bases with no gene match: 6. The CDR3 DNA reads TGCGCCAGCAGCTTTTCGGGAGGTCGGACAGATACGCAGTATTTT. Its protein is CASSFSGGRTDTQYF.

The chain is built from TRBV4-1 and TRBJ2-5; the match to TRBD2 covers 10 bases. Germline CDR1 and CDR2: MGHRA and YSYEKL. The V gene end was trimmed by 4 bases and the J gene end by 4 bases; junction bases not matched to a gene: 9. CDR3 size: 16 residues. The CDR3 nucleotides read TGCGCCAGCAGCCGTGGAGCGGGAGGGCCGTCAGAGACCCAGTACTTC. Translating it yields CASSRGAGGPSETQYF.

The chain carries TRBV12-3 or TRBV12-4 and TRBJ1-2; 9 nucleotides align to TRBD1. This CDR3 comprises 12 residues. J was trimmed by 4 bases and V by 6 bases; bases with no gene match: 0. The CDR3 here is CASRTGGYGYTF. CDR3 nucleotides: TGTGCCAGCAGGACAGGGGGCTATGGCTACACCTTC.

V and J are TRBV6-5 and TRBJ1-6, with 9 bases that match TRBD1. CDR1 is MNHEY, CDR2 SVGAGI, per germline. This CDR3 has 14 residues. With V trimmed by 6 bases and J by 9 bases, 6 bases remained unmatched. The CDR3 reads CASSTDRGGSPLHF. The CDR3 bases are TGTGCCAGCAGCACGGACAGGGGCGGTTCACCCCTCCACTTT.

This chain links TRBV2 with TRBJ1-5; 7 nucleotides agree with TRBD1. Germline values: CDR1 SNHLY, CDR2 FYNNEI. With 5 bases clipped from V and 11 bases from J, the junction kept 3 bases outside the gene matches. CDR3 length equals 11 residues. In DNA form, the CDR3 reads TGTGCCAGCAGTCGGCAGGGGGCCCAGCATTTT. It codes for CASSRQGAQHF.

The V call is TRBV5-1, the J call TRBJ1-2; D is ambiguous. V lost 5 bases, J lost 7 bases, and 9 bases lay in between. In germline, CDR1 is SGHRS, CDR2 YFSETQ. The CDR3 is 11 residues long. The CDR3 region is CASSSNSGYTF. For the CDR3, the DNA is TGCGCCAGCAGTTCTAACAGTGGCTACACCTTC. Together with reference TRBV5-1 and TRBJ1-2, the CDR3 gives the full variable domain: KAGVTQTPRYLIKTRGQQVTLSCSPISGHRSVSWYQQTPGQGLQFLFEYFSETQRNKGNFPGRFSGRQFSNSRSEMNVSTLELGDSALYLCASSSNSGYTFGSGTRLTVV.

CDR3 loop: CASSPQPTLAKNIQYF. In DNA, the CDR3 is TGTGCCAGTAGTCCCCAACCTACGCTAGCCAAAAACATTCAGTACTTC. V usage is TRBV19 and J usage is TRBJ2-4; no definite D call. The CDR3 is made up of 16 amino acids. Germline V gene data show CDR1 as LNHDA and CDR2 as SQIVND (reference sequence). V was clipped by 5 bases and J by 0 bases, with 14 bases between them.

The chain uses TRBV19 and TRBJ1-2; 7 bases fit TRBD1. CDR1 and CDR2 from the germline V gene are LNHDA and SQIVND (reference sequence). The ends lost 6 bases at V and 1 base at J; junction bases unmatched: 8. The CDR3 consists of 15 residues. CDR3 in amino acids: CASSNAQGINYGYTF. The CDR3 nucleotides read TGTGCCAGTAGCAACGCACAGGGGATTAACTATGGCTACACCTTC.